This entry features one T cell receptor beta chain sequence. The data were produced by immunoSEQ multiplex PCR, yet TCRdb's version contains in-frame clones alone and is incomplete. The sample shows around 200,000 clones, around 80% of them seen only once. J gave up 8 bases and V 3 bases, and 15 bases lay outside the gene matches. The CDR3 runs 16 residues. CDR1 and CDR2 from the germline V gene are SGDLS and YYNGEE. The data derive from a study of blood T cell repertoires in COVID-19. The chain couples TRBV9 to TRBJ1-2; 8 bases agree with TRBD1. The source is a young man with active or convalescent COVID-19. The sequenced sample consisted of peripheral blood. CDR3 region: CASSGLDRERVYGYTF. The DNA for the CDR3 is TGTGCCAGCAGCGGCTTGGACAGGGAGAGAGTATACGGCTACACCTTC.